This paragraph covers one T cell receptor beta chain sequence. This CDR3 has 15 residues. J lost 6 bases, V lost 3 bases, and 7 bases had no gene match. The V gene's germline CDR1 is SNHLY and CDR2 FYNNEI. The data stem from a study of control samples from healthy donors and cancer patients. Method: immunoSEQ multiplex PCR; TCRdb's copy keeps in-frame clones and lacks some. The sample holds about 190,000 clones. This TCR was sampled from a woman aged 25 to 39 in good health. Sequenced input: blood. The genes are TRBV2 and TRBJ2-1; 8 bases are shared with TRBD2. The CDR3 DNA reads TGTGCCAGCAGTGACGAGAGGACTAGCTCCAATGAGCAGTTCTTC. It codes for CASSDERTSSNEQFF.